This TCR beta chain was identified in a study of neoadjuvant anti-PD-1 for oral cavity cancer. Time point reported: after neoadjuvant nivolumab, at surgical resection. Here immunoSEQ multiplex PCR was the method, and the copy in TCRdb shows in-frame clones only, minus some. The table has roughly 36,000 clones, 38% seen once. The CDR3 covers 16 residues. Trimming left V 1 base short and J 3 bases short, with 14 bases between. Germline V gives CDR1 SGHNT, CDR2 YENEEA. J is TRBJ2-3 and V is TRBV11-3; D may match TRBD1 or TRBD2 (5 bases each). The sample consisted of tumor tissue, taken after nivolumab (anti-PD-1) treatment. The origin of this receptor is a person aged 40 to 85 with oral cavity squamous cell carcinoma. CDR3: CASSLGGTSGTDTQYF. The DNA of the CDR3 is TGTGCCAGCAGCTTAGGAGGGACCTCGGGGACAGATACGCAGTATTTT.